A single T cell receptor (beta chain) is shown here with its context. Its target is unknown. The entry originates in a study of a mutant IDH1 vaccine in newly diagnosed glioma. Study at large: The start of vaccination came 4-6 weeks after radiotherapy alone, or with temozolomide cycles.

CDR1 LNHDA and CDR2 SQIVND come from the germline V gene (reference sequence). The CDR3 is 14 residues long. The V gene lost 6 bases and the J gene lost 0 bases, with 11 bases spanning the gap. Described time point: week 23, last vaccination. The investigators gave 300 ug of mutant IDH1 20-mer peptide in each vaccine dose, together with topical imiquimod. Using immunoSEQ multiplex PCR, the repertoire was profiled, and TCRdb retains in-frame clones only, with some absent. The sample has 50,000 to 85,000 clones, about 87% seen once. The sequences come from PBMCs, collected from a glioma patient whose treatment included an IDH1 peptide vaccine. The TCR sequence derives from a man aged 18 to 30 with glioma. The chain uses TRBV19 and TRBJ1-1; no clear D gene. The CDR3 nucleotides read TGTGCCAGTAGCCCTGGGCAGATGAACACTGAAGCTTTCTTT. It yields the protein CASSPGQMNTEAFF.